This T cell receptor beta chain was observed in a study of memory CD4+ T cells and cytomegalovirus serostatus. As to this clone: Its target is unknown.

Single viable CD3+CD4+CD8-CD45RO+ cells were sorted as the memory CD4+ T cells. General study points: Repertoires predicted CMV serostatus with median bootstrapped AUC of about 0.96.

V shed 0 bases and J shed 0 bases, with 15 bases lying between them. CDR3 size: 16 residues. Germline assignment: CDR1 GTSNPN and CDR2 SVGIG (reference sequence). Clones were read by immunoSEQ multiplex PCR, and TCRdb kept only the in-frame ones, dropping some. The table lists approximately 63,000 clones, roughly 75% of them singletons. This clonotype originated in an adult in good health and CMV-seronegative. Some clones in this sample may be carry-over from other donors' samples. The sample was memory CD4+ T cells from blood. The chain couples TRBV30 to TRBJ2-7, with a tentative D call TRBD1 (7 bases). The CDR3 DNA sequence: TGTGCCTGGAGTGTCGAGGGGGCGGGAAGCTCCTACGAGCAGTACTTC. This codes for CAWSVEGAGSSYEQYF.